This T cell receptor beta chain was sequenced for a study of T-cell memory formation after mild COVID-19 (dated by TCRdb to 2020 to 2023). Study-wide context: TCR sequence clusters from the two donors were found to be largely donor specific. Longitudinal TCRalpha and TCRbeta repertoire sequencing tracked T-cell clones expanding and contracting after mild COVID-19 in a couple of donors. Two young, previously healthy adult volunteers made up the cohort, one male and one female. Results the study describes overall, beyond this receptor: Only a couple of mild cases were covered in the study, and larger cohorts including severe cases with pre-infection samples were considered necessary. Some responding clones were detected in pre-infection memory, suggesting pre-existing cross-reactive memory T cells joined the SARS-CoV-2 response. From day 15 to 85, contracting clones showed balanced CD4/CD8 phenotypes, whereas a second wave of clones that expanded from day 15 to 37 leaned towards CD4+. Contracting CD4+ clones were found mainly in CM and EM memory subsets, while CD8+ clones were enriched in EMRA. The second-wave clones that peaked on day 37 were not confirmed to be SARS-CoV-2 specific.

TCRdb records Illumina NovaSeq 6000 as the sequencer. cDNA libraries for TCRalpha and TCRbeta were prepared by 5'RACE using constant-segment primers, with sample barcodes and unique molecular identifiers added. RNA was extracted from every sample with Trizol reagent. The libraries were amplified in two PCR steps, and the second step added a second sample barcode and Illumina TruSeq adapters. The libraries were sequenced on an Illumina NovaSeq using 2 x 150 bp paired-end reads. The original pipeline was this. Reads were demultiplexed and collapsed into UMI-guided consensus sequences with migec v1.2.7. Using mixcr v2.1.11, the UMI consensuses were aligned to TRA and TRB V and J templates and assembled into clonotypes. A clonotype was counted as expanded or contracted only when both edgeR and NoisET called the clonotype significant, with the noise models trained on biological replicates. edgeR calls used a false discovery rate-adjusted p below 0.01 and a log2 fold-change threshold of 1. As an exploratory analysis of dynamics, max-normalized trajectories of the 1000 most abundant clonotypes were examined by PCA with hierarchical clustering. Each responding clone was given a CD4 or CD8 phenotype based on the CD4+ and CD8+ repertoires, which had been sequenced separately. TCRdb passed the public sequencing reads through fastp at Q25 and MiXCR, retaining productive beta sequences. Each entry merges the rows of one CDR3 protein and shows their most common DNA and genes. It is TCRdb's table, rather than the study itself, that gives the V and J calls and clone size. This sample lists around 340,000 distinct CDR3 sequences; approximately 15% were detected once. The ten largest clones capture around 20% of the sample.

CDR1 and CDR2 are drawn from the germline V gene: MGHRA, YSYEKL. From the cysteine up to the phenylalanine, the CDR3 has a length of 14 residues. Solely the CDR3 DNA is kept, with 42 bases framed from the first base. Cut back by 0 bases and 2 bases, the V and J ends lie 8 bases apart. PBMCs were isolated by Ficoll-Paque density gradient centrifugation. The table lists this clonotype with many counts. The target of this receptor is not known. Per-base quality was not reported, and no clone a single base away is much larger than it. Recombination joined TRBV4-1 with TRBJ2-7; the D gene is perhaps TRBD1 or TRBD2, as each covers 5 bases. Input material: PBMCs or a T cell subset sorted from them (not recorded which). The origin of this receptor is a man younger than 35 who had mild COVID-19 (a few samples of this study predate the infection). The sample titles of this study are shuffled in the database, so cell type and time point are left out; the donor was told from shared clones. The nucleotide sequence reads TGCGCCAGCAGCCAAGACAGGGAGCCCTACGAGCAGTACTTC. This encodes CASSQDREPYEQYF.